This T cell receptor (beta chain) was identified in a study of blood T cell repertoires in COVID-19 (dated by TCRdb to 2020 to 2021). For the wider study: The collaborator samples originated in the United States, Italy and Spain and spanned the acute and convalescent phases of COVID-19. Sample metadata almost always included a de-identified subject ID, COVID-19 status, age in years and sex. The repertoires were released in a freely available public database meant as a resource for research on the immune response to SARS-CoV-2. The dataset comprised deeply sampled blood TCRbeta repertoires from subjects exposed to, actively infected with, or recovered from COVID-19. Where available, HLA class I and class II types were obtained from metadata supplied by the sample provider rather than from assay-based typing. The material from the prospective study consisted of cDNA or gDNA derived from T cells, B-cell-depleted T cells, or PBMCs. Samples were obtained from the ongoing ImmuneRACE study (first 160 participants) and from over 1,000 subjects provided by 6 global collaborators. The full study reports these points: How much clinical and demographic metadata was included differed by source and by participant, and the metadata was provided uncurated.

Note on this clone: Its antigen is unknown. No much larger clone exists at a distance of one base, and base qualities are not known.

From a lookup of the germline V gene (reference sequence), CDR1 and CDR2 are SEHNR and FQNEAQ. V is reduced by 2 bases and J by 1 base, leaving a spacing of 5 bases between them. Measured from the cysteine to the phenylalanine, the CDR3 is 14 residues long. Only CDR3 DNA remains: 42 bases, in frame from the first base. Each collaborating institution followed its own protocols to collect whole blood in K2EDTA tubes. For TCRbeta analysis, collaborators shipped samples as frozen whole blood, isolated PBMCs, or DNA extracted from either of those sample types. TCRbeta CDR3 regions were amplified from genomic DNA using the immunoSEQ Assay, a bias-controlled multiplex PCR. The authors' analysis ran thus. Within the assay, amplification of reference gene primers was used to estimate how many nucleated cells each sample contained. Sequence reads were collapsed and filtered to measure the absolute abundance of every unique TCRbeta CDR3 rearrangement. For each sample, productive Simpson clonality was calculated as the square root of Simpson's diversity index across productive rearrangements. The immuneACCESS repertoire file appears here via TCRdb, limited to in-frame rearrangements. These files lack a portion of the clones; in checked studies, under half of the deficit traces to unresolved V genes, and the cause of the others is not known. V, J and clone size were drawn from that table, and D and trimming were deduced from the DNA. Counted in this sample were over 200,000 clones; around 75% of them appeared once. Roughly 4.9% of the sample is held by the ten biggest clonotypes.

The sequence links TRBV7-9 to TRBJ2-2, with no reliable assignment of the D segment. The sequence derives from a human donor in a cohort sampled during active COVID-19. Sequences were obtained from peripheral blood. The CDR3 loop reads CASSLLRNTGELFF. The DNA reads TGTGCCAGCAGCTTATTGCGGAACACCGGGGAGCTGTTTTTT.